A selection of T cell receptor beta chains follows, all from one sample in a study of T cell responses to AZD1222 COVID-19 vaccine. Sequencing was performed with immunoSEQ multiplex PCR; in TCRdb, only in-frame clones are kept and a portion is missing. The table includes some 74,000 clones, roughly 90% detected once. The input for sequencing was peripheral blood, taken 28 days after the second AZD1222 dose. All receptors come from an adult who received the AZD1222 COVID-19 vaccine. Both conserved end residues are part of each CDR3. The D gene is left open where the match is weak. For some rows the clone size is stated as once, few or many, or as a class when expanded; others skip it.

j_call,d_call,clone_size,v_call,cdr3_nt,cdr3_aa
TRBJ2-7,-,-,TRBV28,TGTGCCAGCAGTTTTACCAGCGGCAGCTCCTACGAGCAGTACTTC,CASSFTSGSSYEQYF
TRBJ2-5,TRBD1,-,TRBV4-2,TGTGCCAGCAGCCAAAACACAGGGGACCAAGAGACCCAGTACTTC,CASSQNTGDQETQYF
TRBJ1-1,-,once,TRBV24-1,TGTGCCACCAGTGACGCCCGGGGTGGCGACACTGAAGCTTTCTTT,CATSDARGGDTEAFF
TRBJ2-1,-,-,TRBV19,TGTGCCAGTAGTCCCCATCTCAATGAGCAGTTCTTC,CASSPHLNEQFF
TRBJ2-7,-,-,TRBV12-3/TRBV12-4,TGTGCCAGCAGCCCTCAGGGCTACGAGCAGTACTTC,CASSPQGYEQYF
TRBJ2-2,-,-,TRBV9,TGTGCCAGCACCCTGGGGCCAGCAGGAACCGGGGAGCTGTTTTTT,CASTLGPAGTGELFF
TRBJ2-3,-,-,TRBV28,TGTGCCAGCAGCCAAGCTTGGAGCACAGATACGCAGTATTTT,CASSQAWSTDTQYF
TRBJ1-1,TRBD1,-,TRBV20-1,TGCAGTGCTAGTCGGACAGGGATTCAGGCTTTCTTT,CSASRTGIQAFF
TRBJ1-2,-,few,TRBV9,TGTGCCAGCAGCGTGCAGGGCAACTATGGCTACACCTTC,CASSVQGNYGYTF
TRBJ2-7,TRBD2,-,TRBV7-9,TGTGCCAGCAGCTTAACGAGGGGACTAGCGGGGACCCGCGCTGGGGAGCAGTACTTC,CASSLTRGLAGTRAGEQYF
TRBJ1-1,-,-,TRBV13,TGTGCCAGCAGCTTGAGGAACACTGAAGCTTTCTTT,CASSLRNTEAFF
TRBJ2-1,TRBD2,-,TRBV5-1,TGCGCCAGCAGCTTGGCCTGGGGACTAGCGGGCCGAGAGGATGAGCAGTTCTTC,CASSLAWGLAGREDEQFF
TRBJ1-3,TRBD1,-,TRBV23-1,TGCGCCAGCAGTCGCCCGGCCGGGACAGGGGACTCTGGAAACACCATATATTTT,CASSRPAGTGDSGNTIYF
TRBJ1-3,-,-,TRBV6-1,TGTGCCAGCAGTGAATACCCCCCTGCCATATATTTT,CASSEYPPAIYF